Each of the 32 T cell receptor beta chains below was sequenced from the same sample in a study of blood T cell repertoires in COVID-19 (dated by TCRdb to the early 2020s). Library preparation used the immunoSEQ multiplex PCR assay. TCRdb provides this immuneACCESS table in a form limited to in-frame rearrangements. Some clones are lacking; in checked studies, under half of them reflect an unresolved V gene, and why the rest are absent is not known. The sample profile shows 350,000 to 450,000 clones; around 87% of them were found once. Jointly, the top ten make up roughly 2% of the sample. Sequencing was done on a sample of PBMCs or T cells enriched from blood (not recorded which). Source of these receptors: a man aged 35-49 years in a cohort exposed to, infected with or recovered from COVID-19 (not recorded which).

The chain links TRBV29-1 to TRBJ1-1; 7 nucleotides agree with TRBD1. The germline V gene has CDR1 SQVTM and CDR2 ANQGSEA. V shed 6 bases and J 8 bases; nucleotides not matched to a gene: 9. The CDR3 covers 12 residues. In DNA, the CDR3 is TGCAGCGTCGTGCCTGGACAGGCCGAAGCTTTCTTT. This encodes CSVVPGQAEAFF.

This sequence joins TRBV14 and TRBJ2-1; TRBD1 aligns across 8 bases. Germline V gene lookup returns CDR1 SGHDN and CDR2 FVKESK. Trimming took 2 bases from V and 4 from J; bases not matched to a gene: 1. CDR3 size: 14 residues. The chain's CDR3 is CASSQYRGYNEQFF. The CDR3 region has the DNA TGTGCCAGCAGCCAATACAGGGGGTACAATGAGCAGTTCTTC.

Ten or more counts support this clone. CDR3 coding DNA: TGTGCCTGGAGTGGGGCGGGAGAAGCAGATACGCAGTATTTT. Its translation: CAWSGAGEADTQYF. V and J are TRBV30 and TRBJ2-3; the match to TRBD2 covers 7 bases. The CDR3 consists of 14 residues. The V gene's germline CDR1 is GTSNPN and CDR2 SVGIG (reference sequence). Losses at the gene ends were 1 base for V and 4 bases for J; bases not matched to a gene: 5. Full variable domain (missing parts from reference TRBV30 and TRBJ2-3): SQTIHQWPATLVQPVGSPLSLECTVEGTSNPNLYWYRQAAGRGLQLLFYSVGIGQISSEVPQNLSASRPQDRQFILSSKKLLLSDSGFYLCAWSGAGEADTQYFGPGTRLTVL.

For the CDR3, the DNA is TGTGCCAGCGGTTTAAGGGCGGGAGTTACCAATGAGCAGTTCTTC. This sequence encodes CASGLRAGVTNEQFF. The V gene is TRBV3-1 (or the pseudogene TRBV3-2), the J gene TRBJ2-1, with 7 positions matching TRBD2. CDR1 and CDR2 from the germline V gene are LGHDT and YNNKEL (reference sequence). CDR3 length: 15 residues. Losses at the gene ends were 8 bases for V and 6 bases for J; bases not matched to a gene: 13.

The rearrangement links TRBV30 to TRBJ1-3; D possibly corresponds to TRBD1 (6 bases). The CDR3 is 16 residues long. Germline V lookup: CDR1 GTSNPN, CDR2 SVGIG (reference sequence). Trimming removed 3 bases from V and 1 base from J, with 16 bases in between. The CDR3 sequence is CAWSTRRGASGNTIYF. CDR3 nucleotide sequence: TGTGCCTGGAGCACAAGACGGGGGGCTTCTGGAAACACCATATATTTT. Together with reference TRBV30 and TRBJ1-3, the CDR3 gives the full variable domain: SQTIHQWPATLVQPVGSPLSLECTVEGTSNPNLYWYRQAAGRGLQLLFYSVGIGQISSEVPQNLSASRPQDRQFILSSKKLLLSDSGFYLCAWSTRRGASGNTIYFGEGSWLTVV.

The J gene is TRBJ2-5, the V gene TRBV30, with D perhaps TRBD2 (5 bases). Germline loops: CDR1 GTSNPN, CDR2 SVGIG (reference sequence). The CDR3 has 12 residues. Trimming stripped 5 bases from V and 5 bases from J, with 12 bases between. The CDR3 here is CAWARGRETQYF. CDR3 in DNA: TGTGCCTGGGCGCGCGGGCGGGAGACCCAGTACTTC.

The genes are TRBV9 and TRBJ1-4; D is unclear. The germline gives CDR1 SGDLS, CDR2 YYNGEE. V was trimmed by 0 bases and J by 8 bases, leaving 14 bases between them. The CDR3 contains 15 residues. DNA of the CDR3: TGTGCCAGCAGCGTAGCCGGGAGTTATGGAGAAAAACTGTTTTTT. It specifies CASSVAGSYGEKLFF.

This clone was observed once. This chain uses TRBV5-1 with TRBJ2-5, with D unclear. Trimming removed 1 base at V and 5 bases at J, with 18 bases between. This CDR3 has 16 amino acids. The germline V gene has CDR1 SGHRS and CDR2 YFSETQ. CDR3: CASSLLGQAVRETQYF. CDR3 in DNA: TGCGCCAGCAGCTTGCTCGGTCAGGCTGTCAGGGAGACCCAGTACTTC.

This clone was seen a few times. The chain recombines TRBV5-6 with TRBJ1-5; 11 bases match TRBD1. CDR1 and CDR2 (germline): SGHDT, YYEEEE. The CDR3 is 17 amino acids. With 4 bases clipped from V and 0 bases from J, the junction kept 6 bases outside the gene matches. The CDR3 DNA reads TGTGCCAGCAGCCACAGGACAGGGGGCAATAGCAATCAGCCCCAGCATTTT. It encodes CASSHRTGGNSNQPQHF.

This sequence joins TRBV7-2 and TRBJ2-7, with 9 bases matching TRBD2. With V trimmed by 5 bases and J by 4 bases, 9 bases remained unmatched. This CDR3 comprises 15 residues. Germline CDR1 SGHTA, CDR2 FQGNSA. The CDR3 coding sequence is TGTGCCAGCAGCCCCTTAGCGGGAGTAGGATACGAGCAGTACTTC. It codes for CASSPLAGVGYEQYF.

The CDR3 region has the DNA TGTGCCAGCAGTTTCGGATCTTTGGGCGGCTACACCTTC. This codes for CASSFGSLGGYTF. The chain combines TRBV12-3 or TRBV12-4 with TRBJ1-2; D is undetermined. CDR3 length: 13 amino acids. V was trimmed by 3 bases and J by 8 bases, leaving 13 bases between them.

The gene calls are TRBV5-1 and TRBJ1-4; 9 bases agree with TRBD1. Germline-derived CDR1 and CDR2 are SGHRS and YFSETQ. V was clipped by 4 bases and J by 4 bases; unmatched bases: 8. The CDR3 has 16 residues. For the CDR3, the DNA is TGCGCCAGCAGCCTACAGGGGGCTCCACATAATGAAAAACTGTTTTTT. Amino acids: CASSLQGAPHNEKLFF. The full variable domain, rest sourced from reference TRBV5-1 and TRBJ1-4, is KAGVTQTPRYLIKTRGQQVTLSCSPISGHRSVSWYQQTPGQGLQFLFEYFSETQRNKGNFPGRFSGRQFSNSRSEMNVSTLELGDSALYLCASSLQGAPHNEKLFFGSGTQLSVL.

The gene calls are TRBV7-2 and TRBJ1-1; TRBD1 is a possible D gene (5 bases). The CDR3 sequence is 11 residues long. Germline assignment: CDR1 SGHTA and CDR2 FQGNSA. V was shortened by 11 bases and J by 0 bases, with 7 bases between the two germline ends. In DNA, the CDR3 is TGTGCCGAAGGGGTGAACACTGAAGCTTTCTTT. It encodes CAEGVNTEAFF.

This clone has a single count. The rearrangement links TRBV3-1 (or the pseudogene TRBV3-2) to TRBJ2-7; D gene uncertain. From germline, CDR1 is LGHDT and CDR2 YNNKEL (reference sequence). The germline V and J ends were trimmed by 0 bases and 3 bases, with 6 bases remaining between them. CDR3 length: 13 residues. DNA for the CDR3: TGTGCCAGCAGCCAAGATAGCCGCTACGAGCAGTACTTC. Its protein product is CASSQDSRYEQYF.

The chain is built from TRBV7-9 and TRBJ2-1; D not resolved. The CDR3 covers 13 residues. V lost 3 bases, J lost 7 bases, and 10 bases lay in between. The V gene's germline CDR1 is SEHNR and CDR2 FQNEAQ (reference sequence). DNA for the CDR3: TGTGCCAGCAGCTTTGGGCGATTGAATGAGCAGTTCTTC. It encodes CASSFGRLNEQFF.

This chain joins TRBV2 and TRBJ1-4; D remains unclear. Germline CDR1 is SNHLY and CDR2 is FYNNEI. This CDR3 is 12 amino acids long. V gave up 6 bases and J gave up 8 bases, with 10 bases separating them. The CDR3 sequence: CASSRESEKLFF. The CDR3 nucleotides are TGTGCCAGCAGCCGCGAGTCGGAAAAACTGTTTTTT.

The chain recombines TRBV19 with TRBJ1-1; a possible D gene is TRBD1 (6 bases). The CDR3 extends over 14 amino acids. Trimming pared 6 bases from V and 4 bases from J, leaving 15 bases between. The germline V gene has CDR1 LNHDA and CDR2 SQIVND (reference sequence). The DNA of the CDR3 is TGTGCCAGTAGCCTTACAGGGTTTGCCACTGAAGCTTTCTTT. This sequence encodes CASSLTGFATEAFF.

The V call is TRBV6-4, the J call TRBJ2-3, with TRBD2 matching over 12 bases. V lost 5 bases, J lost 6 bases, and 6 bases stayed unmatched. CDR1 MRHNA and CDR2 SNTAGT come from the germline V gene. There are 15 residues in the CDR3. CDR3 DNA: TGTGCCAGCAGTCTAGCGGGAGGGCCAGGGGATACGCAGTATTTT. Protein: CASSLAGGPGDTQYF.

Only one count was recorded for this clone. The chain combines TRBV7-8 with TRBJ1-5; 7 bases fit TRBD1. Per the germline V gene, CDR1 is SGHVS and CDR2 is FQNEAQ. V trimming: 5 bases; J trimming: 6 bases; junction bases outside the gene matches: 10. CDR3 length: 15 amino acids. In DNA form, the CDR3 reads TGTGCCAGCAGCACCCGACAGGGTTTGAGTCAGCCCCAGCATTTT. This codes for CASSTRQGLSQPQHF.

The genes are TRBV6-5 and TRBJ1-4; TRBD1 agrees at 7 bases. V lost 2 bases and J lost 8; bases outside the gene matches: 5. Germline lookup yields CDR1 MNHEY and CDR2 SVGAGI. The length of the CDR3 is 14 residues. The CDR3 loop reads CASSYGTASEKLFF. DNA for the CDR3: TGTGCCAGCAGTTACGGGACAGCTAGCGAAAAACTGTTTTTT.

The gene calls are TRBV7-2 and TRBJ2-7, with D perhaps matching TRBD1 (6 bases). CDR1 is SGHTA, CDR2 FQGNSA, per germline. The CDR3 sequence is 14 residues long. V shed 3 bases and J shed 2 bases, with 11 bases lying between them. The CDR3 DNA is TGTGCCAGCAGCTTCAGTCAGGGGCCCTACGAGCAGTACTTC. Translation: CASSFSQGPYEQYF.

This clone was picked up a small number of times. The genes are TRBV11-2 and TRBJ2-5, with 11 bases identical to TRBD1. V lost 4 bases to trimming and J lost 2 bases; unmatched junction nucleotides: 6. The CDR3 length is 16 residues. Germline CDR1 SGHAT, CDR2 FQNNGV. DNA of the CDR3: TGTGCCAGCAGCTCTCGGGACAGGGGGTATCAAGAGACCCAGTACTTC. Its translation is CASSSRDRGYQETQYF. Full variable domain (missing parts from reference TRBV11-2 and TRBJ2-5): EAGVAQSPRYKIIEKRQSVAFWCNPISGHATLYWYQQILGQGPKLLIQFQNNGVVDDSQLPKDRFSAERLKGVDSTLKIQPAKLEDSAVYLCASSSRDRGYQETQYFGPGTRLLVL.

The chain has TRBV5-1 and TRBJ2-5, with 10 positions matching TRBD2. The CDR3 is 17 residues long. The germline V gene has CDR1 SGHRS and CDR2 YFSETQ. Trimming took 0 bases from V and 4 from J; bases not matched to a gene: 9. CDR3 loop: CASSLESAGGPGETQYF. CDR3 nucleotides: TGCGCCAGCAGCTTGGAGTCAGCGGGAGGGCCAGGAGAGACCCAGTACTTC.

The rearrangement uses TRBV9 and TRBJ1-2; no clear D gene. Trimming removed 5 bases from V and 3 bases from J, with 8 bases in between. Germline lookup yields CDR1 SGDLS and CDR2 YYNGEE. This CDR3 contains 12 residues. As DNA, the CDR3 is TGTGCCAGCAGTAACCGGGACTATGGCTACACCTTC. It yields the protein CASSNRDYGYTF. The complete variable domain, with remaining parts taken from reference TRBV9 and TRBJ1-2, reads DSGVTQTPKHLITATGQRVTLRCSPRSGDLSVYWYQQSLDQGLQFLIQYYNGEERAKGNILERFSAQQFPDLHSELNLSSLELGDSALYFCASSNRDYGYTFGSGTRLTVV.

This chain's CDR3 is CASSRYREETQYF. As DNA, the CDR3 is TGTGCCAGCAGTAGATACAGGGAAGAGACCCAGTACTTC. The chain has TRBV2 and TRBJ2-5; TRBD1 is a possible D gene (6 bases). The CDR3 consists of 13 residues. Germline V gives CDR1 SNHLY, CDR2 FYNNEI. V lost 5 bases and J 3 bases, leaving 10 bases between the germline ends.

The rearrangement uses TRBV3-1 (or the pseudogene TRBV3-2) and TRBJ1-2, with D hard to call. V lost 2 bases and J 1 base, leaving 8 bases between the germline ends. Germline lookup yields CDR1 LGHDT and CDR2 YNNKEL (reference sequence). The CDR3 length is 14 residues. The CDR3 DNA follows: TGTGCCAGCAGCCAATTTACAGATAACTATGGCTACACCTTC. Protein sequence: CASSQFTDNYGYTF.

V usage is TRBV7-2 and J usage is TRBJ1-1, with D possibly being TRBD1 (6 bases). Germline V CDR1 and CDR2: SGHTA, FQGNSA. The V end was cut by 6 bases, the J end by 5 bases, with 16 bases between. This CDR3 region has 14 residues. CDR3 nucleotides: TGTGCCAGCAGGAAACAGACAGGATGGACTGAAGCTTTCTTT. It yields the protein CASRKQTGWTEAFF.

The CDR3 nucleotides are TGTGCCAGCAGTCCCCAGGGGTCCTCTGGAAACACCATATATTTT. Amino acids: CASSPQGSSGNTIYF. V is TRBV28 and J is TRBJ1-3; possibly TRBD1 for D (6 bases). This CDR3 contains 15 residues. The V end lost 5 bases, the J end lost 0 bases, and 11 bases lay between the germline ends. Germline values: CDR1 MDHEN, CDR2 SYDVKM.

In this sample, this clone turned up a few times. V is TRBV9 and J is TRBJ1-1, with D uncertain. V gave up 3 bases and J gave up 3 bases, with 12 bases separating them. CDR1 and CDR2 from the germline V gene are SGDLS and YYNGEE. The CDR3 is 14 amino acids. This chain's CDR3 is CASSATGKDTEAFF. DNA for the CDR3: TGTGCCAGCAGCGCCACGGGGAAGGACACTGAAGCTTTCTTT.

This chain uses TRBV5-1 with TRBJ2-2, with 7 bases identical to TRBD2. The germline V gene encodes CDR1 SGHRS and CDR2 YFSETQ. V shed 3 bases, J shed 5 bases, and the junction held 10 bases outside the gene matches. The CDR3 length is 16 residues. CDR3 protein: CASSWGGTTVTGELFF. The CDR3 DNA follows: TGCGCCAGCAGCTGGGGCGGGACTACCGTTACCGGGGAGCTGTTTTTT. Drawing the rest from reference TRBV5-1 and TRBJ2-2, the complete variable domain is KAGVTQTPRYLIKTRGQQVTLSCSPISGHRSVSWYQQTPGQGLQFLFEYFSETQRNKGNFPGRFSGRQFSNSRSEMNVSTLELGDSALYLCASSWGGTTVTGELFFGEGSRLTVL.

The chain has TRBV14 and TRBJ1-4; D possibly corresponds to TRBD1 (5 bases). The ends were cut back, 4 bases at V and 7 bases at J, with 13 bases in the middle. CDR3 length: 14 residues. Looked up from germline, CDR1 is SGHDN and CDR2 is FVKESK. Here the CDR3 reads CASSRRGTGEKLFF. CDR3 DNA sequence: TGTGCCAGCAGCCGCCGCGGGACGGGTGAAAAACTGTTTTTT. Drawing the rest from reference TRBV14 and TRBJ1-4, the complete variable domain is EAGVTQFPSHSVIEKGQTVTLRCDPISGHDNLYWYRRVMGKEIKFLLHFVKESKQDESGMPNNRFLAERTGGTYSTLKVQPAELEDSGVYFCASSRRGTGEKLFFGSGTQLSVL.

The chain joins TRBV5-1 to TRBJ1-1, with D maybe TRBD1 (6 bases). From germline, CDR1 is SGHRS and CDR2 YFSETQ. The CDR3 loop spans 17 amino acids. Trimming stripped 2 bases from V and 1 base from J, with 18 bases between. DNA of the CDR3: TGCGCCAGCAGCTTTCAGGGGTTGACCCTTAAGAACACTGAAGCTTTCTTT. Amino acids: CASSFQGLTLKNTEAFF.